These 28 T cell receptor beta chains share one sample of origin, sequenced in a study of T cell changes during pregnancy in multiple sclerosis. Assay used: immunoSEQ multiplex PCR; TCRdb lists only in-frame clones, some missing. There are tens of thousands of clones in the sample; around 89% occur only once, and roughly 3% lies in the top ten. The material sequenced was CD4+ T cells from peripheral blood mononuclear cells, taken in the first trimester of pregnancy. The receptors stem from a female donor in good health, enrolled as a control in a pregnancy study.

The J gene is TRBJ2-7, the V gene TRBV7-2; D is perhaps TRBD2 (5 bases). Deletions cut 5 bases from V and 4 bases from J, with 9 bases between. CDR3 length equals 12 residues. Germline loops: CDR1 SGHTA, CDR2 FQGNSA. CDR3 sequence (DNA): TGTGCCAGCAGCCCCCCGGGATACGAGCAGTACTTC. It codes for CASSPPGYEQYF.

The V call is TRBV6-6, the J call TRBJ2-3; D gene ambiguous. The CDR3 totals 12 residues. Trimming removed 6 bases from V and 3 bases from J, with 7 bases in between. The germline V gene encodes CDR1 MNHNY and CDR2 SVGAGI (reference sequence). The CDR3 is CASRRLTDTQYF. Here the CDR3 DNA reads TGTGCCAGCAGACGACTGACAGATACGCAGTATTTT.

This clone was found a few times. V and J are TRBV7-9 and TRBJ2-7, with 10 bases matching TRBD2. There are 13 residues in the CDR3. Germline CDR1 and CDR2: SEHNR and FQNEAQ (reference sequence). The J segment lost 7 bases and the V segment lost 6 bases, leaving 6 bases of the junction unmatched. The DNA for the CDR3 is TGTGCCAGCAGATCAGCGGGAGGGAGAGAGCAGTACTTC. Translated: CASRSAGGREQYF.

The J gene is TRBJ2-7, the V gene TRBV10-1; D possibly corresponds to TRBD1 (5 bases). The CDR3 length is 14 residues. V gave up 6 bases and J gave up 2 bases, with 14 bases separating them. Germline CDR1 WNHNN, CDR2 SYGVQD (reference sequence). The CDR3 spells CASRADSPPYEQYF. CDR3 bases: TGCGCCAGCAGAGCCGACAGTCCACCCTACGAGCAGTACTTC.

The J gene is TRBJ1-5, the V gene TRBV28, with a possible D match to TRBD1 (5 bases). Trimming left V 8 bases short and J 8 bases short, with 19 bases between. There are 14 residues in the CDR3. CDR1 and CDR2 from the germline V gene are MDHEN and SYDVKM. The chain's CDR3 is CASLARGVGEPQHF. The CDR3 coding sequence is TGTGCCAGCCTAGCACGGGGGGTCGGGGAGCCCCAGCATTTT.

V is TRBV27 and J is TRBJ2-1; 13 bases are a match to TRBD2. In germline, CDR1 is MNHEY, CDR2 SMNVEV (reference sequence). Losses at the gene ends were 10 bases for V and 9 bases for J; bases not matched to a gene: 9. The length of the CDR3 is 14 residues. The CDR3 protein is CATILAGGPGEQFF. Written as DNA, the CDR3 is TGTGCCACCATACTAGCGGGGGGGCCCGGTGAGCAGTTCTTC.

The J gene is TRBJ2-3, the V gene TRBV15; 7 nucleotides match TRBD2. The V and J ends lost 0 bases and 2 bases, in that order; junction bases with no gene match: 5. The CDR3 spans 16 residues. Germline CDR1 is LNHNV and CDR2 is YYDKDF (reference sequence). The chain's CDR3 is CATSRDEAGPTDTQYF. The DNA of the CDR3 is TGTGCCACCAGCAGAGATGAAGCGGGGCCCACAGATACGCAGTATTTT.

The J gene is TRBJ1-2, the V gene TRBV7-8; perhaps TRBD1 as D (5 bases). From germline, CDR1 is SGHVS and CDR2 FQNEAQ. V lost 0 bases to trimming and J lost 0 bases, with 17 bases between them. This CDR3 spans 18 amino acids. This CDR3 is CASSLARQGGLSNYGYTF. CDR3 coding DNA: TGTGCCAGCAGCTTAGCGCGTCAGGGTGGTCTCTCTAACTATGGCTACACCTTC.

DNA of the CDR3: TGTGCCAGCAGCCCCACCGGGGGGCCCCTCGAGCAGTACTTC. Protein: CASSPTGGPLEQYF. The rearrangement uses TRBV7-2 and TRBJ2-7; D perhaps matches TRBD2 (7 bases). CDR1 SGHTA and CDR2 FQGNSA come from the germline V gene. The V and J ends lost 5 bases and 6 bases respectively, with 17 bases between them. The CDR3 runs 14 residues.

This chain links TRBV5-4 with TRBJ2-1; D may be TRBD2 (5 bases). Between the trimmed V and J ends, which lost 4 bases and 2 bases, there was a span of 10 bases. This CDR3 is 14 amino acids long. CDR1 is SGHNT, CDR2 YYREEE, per germline (reference sequence). The CDR3 sequence is CASSLPGAYNEQFF. The CDR3, as DNA: TGTGCCAGCAGCCTCCCCGGGGCCTACAATGAGCAGTTCTTC.

The chain uses TRBV29-1 and TRBJ2-5; D is perhaps TRBD1 (6 bases). The J call is uncertain, as TRBJ2-7 better fits the DNA end. The CDR3 runs to 14 residues. The germline CDR1 and CDR2 sequences are SQVTM and ANQGSEA. The CDR3 DNA reads TGCAGCGTTGAAGAGGGACCAGGGGAATACGAGCAGTACTTC. As protein: CSVEEGPGEYEQYF.

The genes are TRBV29-1 and TRBJ1-2; no definite D call. The CDR3 has 11 amino acids. V was clipped by 5 bases and J by 4 bases, with 8 bases between them. Germline loops: CDR1 SQVTM, CDR2 ANQGSEA. This chain's CDR3 is CSVLSSYGYTF. CDR3 DNA sequence: TGCAGCGTTCTATCGTCCTATGGCTACACCTTC.

The chain recombines TRBV7-3 with TRBJ2-5, with 7 bases matching TRBD1. The CDR3 sequence is 14 residues long. Trimming removed 5 bases from V and 2 bases from J; junction bases left unmatched: 5. CDR1 is SGHTA, CDR2 FQGTGA, per germline. In DNA, the CDR3 is TGTGCCAGCAGCCTGCCGGGACAGCAAGAGACCCAGTACTTC. Translating it yields CASSLPGQQETQYF.

This clone was counted between two and nine times. The chain recombines TRBV18 with TRBJ2-3; TRBD2 matches at 7 bases. CDR3 length: 14 residues. The ends lost 6 bases at V and 2 bases at J; junction bases unmatched: 5. Germline V lookup: CDR1 KGHSH, CDR2 LQKENI. The CDR3 sequence is CASSAGTITDTQYF. CDR3 sequence (DNA): TGTGCCAGCTCGGCCGGGACTATCACAGATACGCAGTATTTT. Together with reference TRBV18 and TRBJ2-3, the CDR3 gives the full variable domain: NAGVMQNPRHLVRRRGQEARLRCSPMKGHSHVYWYRQLPEEGLKFMVYLQKENIIDESGMPKERFSAEFPKEGPSILRIQQVVRGDSAAYFCASSAGTITDTQYFGPGTRLTVL.

This clone was seen a single time. The chain combines TRBV6-1 with TRBJ2-2, with D unresolved. The CDR3 extends over 15 amino acids. With 2 bases removed from V and 6 bases from J, the gap between germline ends came to 13 bases. From germline, CDR1 is MNHNS and CDR2 SASEGT. The CDR3 DNA reads as TGTGCCAGCAGTGAAAAACAGCCACAGTCCGGGGAGCTGTTTTTT. Protein sequence: CASSEKQPQSGELFF.

The gene calls are TRBV12-5 and TRBJ2-1; the match to TRBD1 covers 9 bases. The CDR3 consists of 17 residues. Germline trimming cut 3 bases from V and 5 bases from J; bases unmatched to any gene: 11. Germline CDR1 is LGHNT and CDR2 is FRNRAP. The CDR3 is CASGFDSWDREDNEQFF. The DNA for the CDR3 is TGTGCTAGTGGTTTCGATAGTTGGGACAGGGAGGACAATGAGCAGTTCTTC.

This sequence joins TRBV5-5 and TRBJ1-6; 9 bases map to TRBD1. The V and J ends lost 0 bases and 10 bases, in that order; junction bases with no gene match: 8. The CDR3 runs to 16 residues. Germline-derived CDR1 and CDR2 are SGHKS and YYEKEE (reference sequence). The CDR3: CASSLGTGAFQSPLHF. Here the CDR3 DNA reads TGTGCCAGCAGCTTGGGGACAGGGGCGTTTCAATCACCCCTCCACTTT.

The chain combines TRBV5-4 with TRBJ1-2, with a weak D call TRBD1 (6 bases). Germline values: CDR1 SGHNT, CDR2 YYREEE (reference sequence). The CDR3 contains 13 residues. Trimming removed 4 bases at V and 7 bases at J, with 14 bases between. DNA for the CDR3: TGTGCCAGCAGCCCTCAGGGGAGTGGTGGCTACACCTTC. Its translation is CASSPQGSGGYTF.

CDR3 DNA sequence: TGCGCCAGCAGCTTGGGAATTGGGGACAGGGTCGTAACGACTAACTATGGCTACACCTTC. It encodes CASSLGIGDRVVTTNYGYTF. This rearrangement joins TRBV5-1 to TRBJ1-2; TRBD1 aligns across 9 bases. The CDR3 covers 20 residues. From germline, CDR1 is SGHRS and CDR2 YFSETQ. V was pared by 0 bases and J by 0 bases, with 15 bases of the junction left unmatched.

This clone is judged medium-sized. The chain uses TRBV28 and TRBJ1-2, with 12 bases that match TRBD1. CDR3 size: 13 residues. Germline-derived CDR1 and CDR2 are MDHEN and SYDVKM. The V segment lost 10 bases and the J segment 6 bases; nucleotides outside the gene matches: 6. The CDR3 nucleotides read TGTGCCACATGGGACAGGGGGCTTGATGGCTACACCTTC. It encodes CATWDRGLDGYTF.

The chain joins TRBV5-1 to TRBJ2-7; the D gene is possibly TRBD2 (6 bases). Germline values: CDR1 SGHRS, CDR2 YFSETQ. The CDR3 length is 14 residues. V was pared by 4 bases and J by 1 base, with 12 bases between. The CDR3: CASSPPGLSYEQYF. CDR3 nucleotide sequence: TGCGCCAGCAGCCCGCCCGGACTATCCTACGAGCAGTACTTC.

CDR3 loop: CSVLQGPNQPQHF. Written as DNA, the CDR3 is TGCAGCGTTCTACAGGGTCCTAATCAGCCCCAGCATTTT. The V gene is TRBV29-1, the J gene TRBJ1-5, with D possibly being TRBD1 (6 bases). This CDR3 spans 13 amino acids. Germline values: CDR1 SQVTM, CDR2 ANQGSEA. V gave up 5 bases and J gave up 4 bases, with 12 bases separating them.

The chain joins TRBV5-1 to TRBJ2-6; weak D call: TRBD2 (5 bases). The V and J ends lost 4 bases and 2 bases respectively, with 10 bases between them. The CDR3 is 15 amino acids. The germline V gene encodes CDR1 SGHRS and CDR2 YFSETQ. This chain's CDR3 is CASSQEGTGANVLTF. DNA of the CDR3: TGCGCCAGCAGCCAAGAGGGAACTGGGGCCAACGTCCTGACTTTC.

This clone was counted once. V usage is TRBV4-1 and J usage is TRBJ1-2, with D possibly TRBD1 on 5 matching bases. The V end lost 3 bases, the J end lost 8 bases, and 16 bases lay between the germline ends. The CDR3 has 14 residues. In germline, CDR1 is MGHRA, CDR2 YSYEKL. This CDR3 is CASSQPQGLGGYTF. CDR3 sequence (DNA): TGCGCCAGCAGCCAGCCCCAGGGCCTGGGAGGCTACACCTTC.

The table lists this clone with a few counts. This rearrangement joins TRBV29-1 to TRBJ1-2; TRBD1 aligns across 7 bases. V lost 1 base, J lost 4 bases, and 6 bases stayed unmatched. The CDR3 covers 14 residues. Germline values: CDR1 SQVTM, CDR2 ANQGSEA. The CDR3 nucleotides read TGCAGCGTTGAAGGCCGGGACAGCGTCTATGGCTACACCTTC. Its protein is CSVEGRDSVYGYTF.

The chain couples TRBV7-2 to TRBJ2-3; 8 bases match TRBD2. The CDR3 is 16 residues long. The J segment lost 6 bases and the V segment lost 2 bases, leaving 10 bases of the junction unmatched. The germline V gene encodes CDR1 SGHTA and CDR2 FQGNSA. CDR3 nucleotides: TGTGCCAGCAGCTTACCGGCGGGGGGTAATTCGGATACGCAGTATTTT. Its translation is CASSLPAGGNSDTQYF.

The chain recombines TRBV29-1 with TRBJ2-3; D is unclear. The length of the CDR3 is 13 residues. Germline V gives CDR1 SQVTM, CDR2 ANQGSEA. Trimming took 0 bases from V and 1 from J, leaving 5 bases between them. The CDR3 loop is CSVEEGGTDTQYF. The CDR3, as DNA: TGCAGCGTTGAAGAAGGAGGCACAGATACGCAGTATTTT.

The CDR3 is CASSKTGNNQPQHF. CDR3 in DNA: TGTGCCAGCAGTAAGACAGGGAACAATCAGCCCCAGCATTTT. The V and J genes are TRBV27 and TRBJ1-5; 7 bases agree with TRBD1. CDR1 and CDR2 from the germline V gene are MNHEY and SMNVEV (reference sequence). CDR3 length: 14 residues. V shed 5 bases, J shed 3 bases, and the junction held 4 bases outside the gene matches.